Presented here are 4 T cell receptor beta chains from one specimen sequenced in a study of CD8 T cells in ankylosing spondylitis. Study results and limitations: There was a TCR beta motif, made of 7 or 8 highly homologous variants, that appeared characteristic of ankylosing spondylitis blood.

TCRdb passed the 5' RACE reads through MiXCR, listing each CDR3 protein once. The sample has around 450,000 distinct CDR3 sequences, about 24% seen once. The antigens these receptors bind are not known. The specimen was blood, either unsorted or a sorted T cell fraction (not recorded which). Receptors were obtained from a male donor with ankylosing spondylitis.

This chain links TRBV7-9 with TRBJ2-7; tentative D call: TRBD2 (6 bases). V was cut by 5 bases and J by 6 bases, with 20 bases left in between. This CDR3 has 15 amino acids. Per the germline V gene, CDR1 is SEHNR and CDR2 is FQNEAQ (reference sequence). In nucleotides, the CDR3 is TGTGCCAGCAGCCTGCTTTCGCGGGAAGTGGGCGAGCAGTACTTC. The encoded protein is CASSLLSREVGEQYF.

This clonotype was observed a handful of times. The chain employs TRBV7-9 and TRBJ1-6, with D tentatively TRBD1 (6 bases). Trimming pared 5 bases from V and 7 bases from J, leaving 9 bases between. CDR3 length: 13 amino acids. Per the germline V gene, CDR1 is SEHNR and CDR2 is FQNEAQ (reference sequence). CDR3 in amino acids: CASSAQGNSPLHF. For the CDR3, the DNA is TGTGCCAGCAGCGCCCAGGGGAATTCACCCCTCCACTTT. Based on the CDR3 plus reference TRBV7-9 and TRBJ1-6, the full variable domain is DTGVSQNPRHKITKRGQNVTFRCDPISEHNRLYWYRQTLGQGPEFLTYFQNEAQLEKSRLLSDRFSAERPKGSFSTLEIQRTEQGDSAMYLCASSAQGNSPLHFGNGTRLTVT.

This CDR3 is CASRTGTRGPDTQYF. In nucleotides, the CDR3 is TGTGCCAGCAGGACCGGGACTAGAGGACCAGATACGCAGTATTTT. The chain recombines TRBV12-3 or TRBV12-4 with TRBJ2-3, with TRBD2 identical over 8 bases. With V trimmed by 6 bases and J by 4 bases, 9 bases remained unmatched. The CDR3 is 15 residues long.

The CDR3 is CASSSQEGSVYGYTF. The CDR3 DNA sequence: TGTGCCAGCAGCTCCCAGGAGGGGAGCGTCTATGGCTACACCTTC. The chain uses TRBV11-2 and TRBJ1-2; TRBD1 might be the D (5 bases). Germline CDR1 reads SGHAT; CDR2 reads FQNNGV. CDR3 size: 15 residues. The V end was cut by 4 bases, the J end by 4 bases, with 16 bases between. The whole variable domain, remainder taken from reference TRBV11-2 and TRBJ1-2, is EAGVAQSPRYKIIEKRQSVAFWCNPISGHATLYWYQQILGQGPKLLIQFQNNGVVDDSQLPKDRFSAERLKGVDSTLKIQPAKLEDSAVYLCASSSQEGSVYGYTFGSGTRLTVV.